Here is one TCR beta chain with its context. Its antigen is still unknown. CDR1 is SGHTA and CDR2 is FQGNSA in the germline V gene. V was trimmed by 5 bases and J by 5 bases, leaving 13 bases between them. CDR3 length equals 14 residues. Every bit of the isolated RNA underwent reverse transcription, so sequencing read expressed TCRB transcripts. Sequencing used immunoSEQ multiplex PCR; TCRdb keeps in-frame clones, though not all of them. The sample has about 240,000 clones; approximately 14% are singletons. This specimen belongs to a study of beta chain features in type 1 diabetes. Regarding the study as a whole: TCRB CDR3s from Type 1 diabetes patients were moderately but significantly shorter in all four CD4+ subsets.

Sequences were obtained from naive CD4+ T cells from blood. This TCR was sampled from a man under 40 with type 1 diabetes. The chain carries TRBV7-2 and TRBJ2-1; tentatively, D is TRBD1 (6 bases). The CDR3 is CASSPGTPHNEQFF. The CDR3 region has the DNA TGTGCCAGCAGCCCGGGGACACCGCACAATGAGCAGTTCTTC.